One sample yielded the 11 T cell receptor beta chains listed below, sequenced in a study of T cells in Graves' hyperthyroidism and ophthalmopathy. The source material, RNA transcripts, was used to amplify TCR beta CDR3 regions. First-round RT-PCR with HTBI primers amplified the TCR CDR3 region. TCRdb re-analysed the multiplex PCR reads in MiXCR, keeping a single row per CDR3 protein. The sample has 490,000 or so distinct CDR3 sequences; 20% to 25% are singletons. Sequences were obtained from blood. The receptors shown here come from a woman aged 65 to 85 with Graves' ophthalmopathy.

The chain links TRBV5-8 to TRBJ1-4; no reliable D call. This CDR3 contains 16 residues. Looked up from germline, CDR1 is SGHTS and CDR2 is YDEGEE. The ends were cut back, 0 bases at V and 0 bases at J, with 9 bases in the middle. The CDR3 DNA sequence: TGTGCCAGCAGCTTGGTCGTCGGTGCAACTAATGAAAAACTGTTTTTT. Translation gives CASSLVVGATNEKLFF.

V usage is TRBV19 and J usage is TRBJ1-1, with D possibly being TRBD1 (5 bases). Germline CDR1 and CDR2: LNHDA and SQIVND (reference sequence). There are 13 residues in the CDR3. Trimming removed 3 bases from V and 4 bases from J, with 9 bases in between. The CDR3 protein is CASSIGGATEAFF. CDR3 bases: TGTGCCAGTAGTATCGGCGGGGCCACTGAAGCTTTCTTT.

This clonotype was counted at least ten times. V gene TRBV28 combines with J gene TRBJ1-2, with D possibly being TRBD1 (5 bases). Germline V CDR1 and CDR2: MDHEN, SYDVKM. The V end was cut by 2 bases, the J end by 4 bases, with 5 bases between. This CDR3 is built from 12 residues. For the CDR3, the DNA is TGTGCCAGCAGTTTAAGGGGCTATGGCTACACCTTC. This gives the protein CASSLRGYGYTF.

The genes are TRBV6-5 and TRBJ2-7; no clear D. Trimming took 0 bases from V and 5 from J, leaving 14 bases between them. From germline, CDR1 is MNHEY and CDR2 SVGAGI. This CDR3 has 15 amino acids. The CDR3 spells CASSYSTGSWDEQYF. The CDR3 DNA reads TGTGCCAGCAGTTACTCGACGGGCTCCTGGGACGAGCAGTACTTC.

Remarks on this clonotype: A read error may be the cause here, since a much bigger clone is one base away. The chain recombines TRBV6-1 with TRBJ1-2, with unresolved D. The V gene's germline CDR1 is MNHNS and CDR2 SASEGT. CDR3 length: 11 amino acids. V lost 8 bases and J lost 4, with 8 bases in between. The CDR3 is CASLWAYGYTF. In nucleotides, the CDR3 is TGTGCCAGCCTCTGGGCCTATGGCTACACCTTC.

In its sample, this clonotype was seen many times. The V call is TRBV6-2 or TRBV6-3, the J call TRBJ2-3; TRBD1 aligns across 9 bases. The ends lost 4 bases at V and 0 bases at J; junction bases unmatched: 14. This CDR3 spans 19 amino acids. CDR1 is MNHEY, CDR2 SVGEGT, per germline. The DNA for the CDR3 is TGTGCCAGCAGTTCGAACAGGGGGCGCGGTACTCGCAGCACAGATACGCAGTATTTT. Translation: CASSSNRGRGTRSTDTQYF.

Only a few counts were recorded for this clonotype. V and J are TRBV12-3 or TRBV12-4 and TRBJ2-1; D remains unclear. Between the trimmed V and J ends, which lost 2 bases and 6 bases, there was a span of 8 bases. The CDR3 length is 13 residues. For the CDR3, the DNA is TGTGCCAGCAGTTTATGGCAGCTCAATGAGCAGTTCTTC. Protein: CASSLWQLNEQFF.

This sequence joins TRBV7-6 and TRBJ1-2; 7 bases line up with TRBD1. Trimming took 5 bases from V and 5 from J; bases not matched to a gene: 14. This CDR3 has 16 residues. Germline assignment: CDR1 SGHVS and CDR2 FNYEAQ. The CDR3 sequence: CASSPEDPGTVYGYTF. The CDR3 nucleotides are TGTGCCAGCAGCCCGGAGGACCCAGGGACAGTTTATGGCTACACCTTC.

The chain has TRBV6-6 and TRBJ1-5, with a weak D call TRBD1 (6 bases). CDR3 length: 13 amino acids. Between the trimmed V and J ends, which lost 5 bases and 7 bases, there was a span of 12 bases. CDR1 and CDR2 from the germline V gene are MNHNY and SVGAGI (reference sequence). Here the CDR3 reads CASSPLRGQPQHF. The DNA for the CDR3 is TGTGCCAGCAGTCCTCTGAGGGGGCAGCCCCAGCATTTT.

This clonotype was counted a few times. This chain uses TRBV5-1 with TRBJ2-1; 10 bases are shared with TRBD2. The junction had 7 bases not matched to a gene; V was cut back by 3 bases and J by 4 bases. This CDR3 region has 16 residues. CDR1 is SGHRS, CDR2 YFSETQ, per germline. The CDR3 DNA reads as TGCGCCAGCAGCTCCCTAGCGGGAGCTGGGTACAATGAGCAGTTCTTC. Its translation: CASSSLAGAGYNEQFF.

This clonotype occurred many times. J is TRBJ2-2 and V is TRBV20-1; D unresolved. The CDR3 is 13 amino acids. The ends were cut back, 5 bases at V and 1 base at J, with 8 bases in the middle. CDR1 is DFQATT and CDR2 is SNEGSKA in the germline V gene (reference sequence). The CDR3 loop reads CSAFRLNTGELFF. In DNA form, the CDR3 reads TGCAGTGCTTTCCGACTGAACACCGGGGAGCTGTTTTTT.